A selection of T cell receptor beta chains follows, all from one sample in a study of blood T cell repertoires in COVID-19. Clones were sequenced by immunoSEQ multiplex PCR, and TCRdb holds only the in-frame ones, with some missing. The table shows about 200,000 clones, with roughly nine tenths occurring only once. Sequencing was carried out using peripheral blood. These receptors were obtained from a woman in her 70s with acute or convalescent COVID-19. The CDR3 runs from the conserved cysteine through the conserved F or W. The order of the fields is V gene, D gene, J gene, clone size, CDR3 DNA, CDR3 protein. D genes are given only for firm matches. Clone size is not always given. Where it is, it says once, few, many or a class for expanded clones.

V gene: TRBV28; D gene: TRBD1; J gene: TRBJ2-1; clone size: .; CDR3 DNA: TGTGCCGCTTCCAACCGGGACAGGGTGTGGGATGAGCAGTTCTTC; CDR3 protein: CAASNRDRVWDEQFF
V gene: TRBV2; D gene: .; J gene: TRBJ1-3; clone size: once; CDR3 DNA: TGTGCCAGCAGTGAAGCACATGTCGGAAACACCATATATTTT; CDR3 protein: CASSEAHVGNTIYF
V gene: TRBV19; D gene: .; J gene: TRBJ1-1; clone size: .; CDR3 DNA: TGTGCCAGTAGTTTCGAGGGTCCGGCTGAAGCTTTCTTT; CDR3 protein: CASSFEGPAEAFF
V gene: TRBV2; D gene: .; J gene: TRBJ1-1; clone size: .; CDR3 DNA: TGTGCCAGCAAACGGGACACTGAAGCTTTCTTT; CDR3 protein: CASKRDTEAFF
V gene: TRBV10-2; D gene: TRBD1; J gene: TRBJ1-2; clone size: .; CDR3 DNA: TGCGCCAGCACCATGGACAGGGCGGACGGCTACACCTTC; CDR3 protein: CASTMDRADGYTF
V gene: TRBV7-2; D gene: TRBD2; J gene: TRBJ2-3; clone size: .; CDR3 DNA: TGTGCCAGCAGCCCAATGTTACTAGCGTCAGATACGCAGTATTTT; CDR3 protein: CASSPMLLASDTQYF
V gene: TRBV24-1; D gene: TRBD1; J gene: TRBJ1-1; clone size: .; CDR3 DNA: TGTGCCAGCCAACCGGGACAGGGTAACACTGAAGCTTTCTTT; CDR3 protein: CASQPGQGNTEAFF
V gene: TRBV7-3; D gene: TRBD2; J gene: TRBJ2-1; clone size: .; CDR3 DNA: TGTGCCAGCAGCTCCCCGGGGGGTGAGCAGTTCTTC; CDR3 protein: CASSSPGGEQFF
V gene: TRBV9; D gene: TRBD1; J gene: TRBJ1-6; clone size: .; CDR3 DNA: TGTGCCAGCAGCGTAAGCGACAGGGGCCGCTTTTCACCCCTCCACTTT; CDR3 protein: CASSVSDRGRFSPLHF
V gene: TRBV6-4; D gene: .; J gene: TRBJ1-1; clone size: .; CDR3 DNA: TGTGCCAGCAGTATCAGTCTCCAGACTGAAGCTTTCTTT; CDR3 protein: CASSISLQTEAFF
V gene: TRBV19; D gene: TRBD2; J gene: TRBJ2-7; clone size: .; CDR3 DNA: TGTGCCAGTAGTTGGGGGGGCTCCTACGAGCAGTACTTC; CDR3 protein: CASSWGGSYEQYF
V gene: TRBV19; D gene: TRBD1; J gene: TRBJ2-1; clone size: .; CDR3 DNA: TGTGCCAGTACCCCGGACAGGAGCTCCTACAATGAGCAGTTCTTC; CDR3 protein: CASTPDRSSYNEQFF
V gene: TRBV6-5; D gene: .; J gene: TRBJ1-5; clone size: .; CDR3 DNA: TGTGCCAGCAGACTCCAGGGCGGTCAGCCCCAGCATTTT; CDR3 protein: CASRLQGGQPQHF
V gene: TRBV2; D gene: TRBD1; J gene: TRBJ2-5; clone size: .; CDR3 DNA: TGTGCCAGCAGTGACAGGGGGCAAGAGACCCAGTACTTC; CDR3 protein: CASSDRGQETQYF
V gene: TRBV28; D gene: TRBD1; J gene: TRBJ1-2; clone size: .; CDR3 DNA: TGTGCCAGCAGTCCCCTCCGGGACAGGGGGATTAGTGGCTACACCTTC; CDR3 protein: CASSPLRDRGISGYTF
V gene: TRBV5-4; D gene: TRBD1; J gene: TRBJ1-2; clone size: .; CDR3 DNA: TGTGCCAGCAGCACCGGGACAGGGATTAACTATGGCTACACCTTC; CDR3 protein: CASSTGTGINYGYTF
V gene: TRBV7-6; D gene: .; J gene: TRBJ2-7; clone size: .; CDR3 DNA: TGTGCCAGCAGCTTAGTGGGCGCTTCCTCGGACGAGCAGTACTTC; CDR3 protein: CASSLVGASSDEQYF
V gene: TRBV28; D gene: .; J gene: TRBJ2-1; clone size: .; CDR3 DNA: TGTGCCAGCGCCCGGGCGGGGCCTAGTGAGCAGTTCTTC; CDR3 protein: CASARAGPSEQFF
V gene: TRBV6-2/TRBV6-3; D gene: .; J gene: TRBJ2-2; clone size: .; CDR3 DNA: TGTGCCAGCAGTTTCTCCAGGGCGTCCGGGGAGCTGTTTTTT; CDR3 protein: CASSFSRASGELFF
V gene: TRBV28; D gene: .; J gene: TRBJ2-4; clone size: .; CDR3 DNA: TGTGCCAGCAGTTTGCTCGGGAATGACCTAGCCAAAAACATTCAGTACTTC; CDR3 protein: CASSLLGNDLAKNIQYF
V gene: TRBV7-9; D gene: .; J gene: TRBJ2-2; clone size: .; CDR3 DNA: TGTGCCAGCAGACGATCCGGGACTCCCACCGGGGAGCTGTTTTTT; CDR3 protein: CASRRSGTPTGELFF
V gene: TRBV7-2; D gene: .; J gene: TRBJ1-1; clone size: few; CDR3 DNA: TGTGCCAGCAGCTTCAGCGCTAGGGGCACTGAAGCTTTCTTT; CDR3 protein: CASSFSARGTEAFF
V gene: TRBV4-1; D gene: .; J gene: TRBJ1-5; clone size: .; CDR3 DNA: TGCGCCAGCAGCCAAGAGAAGGGAGGTAGCAATCAGCCCCAGCATTTT; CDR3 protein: CASSQEKGGSNQPQHF
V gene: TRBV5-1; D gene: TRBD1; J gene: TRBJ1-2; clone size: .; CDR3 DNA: TGCGCCAGCAGCTTGGACGGGACAGGGGGCGCAGGGGACTATGGCTACACCTTC; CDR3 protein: CASSLDGTGGAGDYGYTF
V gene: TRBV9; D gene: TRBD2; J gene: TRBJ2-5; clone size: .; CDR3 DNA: TGTGCCAGCAGCGTAGCTAGCGGGAGAGGCCAAGAGACCCAGTACTTC; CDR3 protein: CASSVASGRGQETQYF
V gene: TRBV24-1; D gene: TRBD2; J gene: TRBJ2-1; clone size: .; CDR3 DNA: TGTGCCACCAGTGACCCATCCCTAGCGGGGGAGGGTGAGCAGTTCTTC; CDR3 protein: CATSDPSLAGEGEQFF
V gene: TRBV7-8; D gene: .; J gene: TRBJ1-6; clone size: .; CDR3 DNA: TGTGCCAGCAGCTTAGGCCCGGGTAATTCACCCCTCCACTTT; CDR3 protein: CASSLGPGNSPLHF
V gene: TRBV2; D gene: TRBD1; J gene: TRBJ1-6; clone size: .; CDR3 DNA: TGTGCCAGCAGTGGCGACAGGGTACAACTTTCACCCCTCCACTTT; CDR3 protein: CASSGDRVQLSPLHF
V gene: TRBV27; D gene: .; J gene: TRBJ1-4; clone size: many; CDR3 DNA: TGTGCCAGCAGTCCGCGGGCAGCAGCTAATGAAAAACTGTTTTTT; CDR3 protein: CASSPRAAANEKLFF
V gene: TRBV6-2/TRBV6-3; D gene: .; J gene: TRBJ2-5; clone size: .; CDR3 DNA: TGTGCCAGCAGCCGAGGGGGGGGTAGCGAGACCCAGTACTTC; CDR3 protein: CASSRGGGSETQYF
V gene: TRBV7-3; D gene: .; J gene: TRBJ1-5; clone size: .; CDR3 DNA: TGTGCCAGCAGCTTGGGCCCAGGGCTTTGGCAGCCCCAGCATTTT; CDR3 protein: CASSLGPGLWQPQHF
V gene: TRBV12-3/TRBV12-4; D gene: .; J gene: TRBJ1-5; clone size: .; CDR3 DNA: TGTGCCAGCAGTTTGAGAAATCAGCCCCAGCATTTT; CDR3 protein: CASSLRNQPQHF
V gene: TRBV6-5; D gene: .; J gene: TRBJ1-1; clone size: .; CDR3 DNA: TGTGCCAGCAGCAGGACGGGACAGAACACTGAAGCTTTCTTT; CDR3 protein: CASSRTGQNTEAFF
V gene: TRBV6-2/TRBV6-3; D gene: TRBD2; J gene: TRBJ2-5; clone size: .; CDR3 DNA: TGTGCCAGCAGTGGGGGGGAATTAGAGACCCAGTACTTC; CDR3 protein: CASSGGELETQYF
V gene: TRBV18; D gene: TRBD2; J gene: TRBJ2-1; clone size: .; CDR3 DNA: TGTGCCAGCTCACCACTGAGGGAGGGAGAGCAGTTCTTC; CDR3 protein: CASSPLREGEQFF
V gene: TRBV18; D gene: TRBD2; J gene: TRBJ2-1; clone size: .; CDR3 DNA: TGTGCCAGCTCACCCCGACAGCCAGGACTAGCGGGGGACAATGAGCAGTTCTTC; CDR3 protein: CASSPRQPGLAGDNEQFF
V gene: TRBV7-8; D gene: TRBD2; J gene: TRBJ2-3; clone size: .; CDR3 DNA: TGTGCCAGCAGCCGAGCGGGAGGCACAGATACGCAGTATTTT; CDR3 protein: CASSRAGGTDTQYF
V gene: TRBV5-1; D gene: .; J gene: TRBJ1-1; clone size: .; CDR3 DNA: TGCGCCAGCAGCTTGGAGGGTCGACAGCGGAACACTGAAGCTTTCTTT; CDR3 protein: CASSLEGRQRNTEAFF
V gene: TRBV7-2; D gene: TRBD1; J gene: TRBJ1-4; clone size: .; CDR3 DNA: TGTGCCAGCAGCAAGGACAGGGTCGCCGAAAAACTGTTTTTT; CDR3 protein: CASSKDRVAEKLFF
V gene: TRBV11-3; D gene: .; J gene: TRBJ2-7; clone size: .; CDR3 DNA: TGTGCCAGCAGCCTAGATTTGGTTGGGGAGGCAGCCCGAGGGAGGAGGTACGAGCAGTACTTC; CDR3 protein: CASSLDLVGEAARGRRYEQYF
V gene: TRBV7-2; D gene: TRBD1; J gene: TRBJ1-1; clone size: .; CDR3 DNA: TGTGCCAGCAGCTTCGGACAGGCTCGAACGGCTTTCTTT; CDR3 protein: CASSFGQARTAFF
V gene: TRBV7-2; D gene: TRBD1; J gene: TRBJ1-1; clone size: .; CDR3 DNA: TGTGCCAGCAGCCGGGGACAGGCGAACACTGAAGCTTTCTTT; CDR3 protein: CASSRGQANTEAFF
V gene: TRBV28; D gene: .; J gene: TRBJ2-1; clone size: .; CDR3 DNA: TGTGCCAGCGTGAGCTCCTACAATGAGCAGTTCTTC; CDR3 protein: CASVSSYNEQFF
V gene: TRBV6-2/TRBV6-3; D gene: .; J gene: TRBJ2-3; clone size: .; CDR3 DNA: TGTGCCAGCAGTTACCTGCGGGGAGAGGAAAGAACAGATACGCAGTATTTT; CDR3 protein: CASSYLRGEERTDTQYF
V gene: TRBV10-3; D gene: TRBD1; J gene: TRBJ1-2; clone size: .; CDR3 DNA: TGTGCCATCAGTGCACCCGACAGGGGGCAGGATGGCTACACCTTC; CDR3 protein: CAISAPDRGQDGYTF
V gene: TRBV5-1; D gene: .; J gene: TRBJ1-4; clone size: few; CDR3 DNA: TGCGCCAGCAGCTTGGTAGGGGCGAATGAAAAACTGTTTTTT; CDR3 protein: CASSLVGANEKLFF
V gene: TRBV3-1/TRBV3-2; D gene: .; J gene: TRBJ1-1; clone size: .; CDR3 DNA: TGTGCCAGCAGCCAAGATGGCGGTGGCACTGAAGCTTTCTTT; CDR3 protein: CASSQDGGGTEAFF
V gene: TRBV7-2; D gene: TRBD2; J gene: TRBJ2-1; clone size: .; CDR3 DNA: TGTGCCAGCAGCAGGGAGGGGAGCTCTACCTACAATGAGCAGTTCTTC; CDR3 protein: CASSREGSSTYNEQFF
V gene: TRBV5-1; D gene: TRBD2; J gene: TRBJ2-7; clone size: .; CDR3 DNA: TGCGCCAGCAGCTTTACTAGCGGAGACTACGAGCAGTACTTC; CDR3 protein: CASSFTSGDYEQYF
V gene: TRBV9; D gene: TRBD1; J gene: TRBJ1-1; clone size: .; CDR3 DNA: TGTGCCAGCAGCGTGGCCGGGACAGGGGGCGCGGGGAACACTGAAGCTTTCTTT; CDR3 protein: CASSVAGTGGAGNTEAFF
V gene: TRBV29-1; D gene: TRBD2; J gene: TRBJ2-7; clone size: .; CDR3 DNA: TGCAGCGTTGTTCGAGCGGGAGTCTCCTACGAGCAGTACTTC; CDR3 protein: CSVVRAGVSYEQYF
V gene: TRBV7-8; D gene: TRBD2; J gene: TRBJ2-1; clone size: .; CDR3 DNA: TGTGCCAGCAGCCTCATTGCCACTAGCGGACCTTACAATGAGCAGTTCTTC; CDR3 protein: CASSLIATSGPYNEQFF
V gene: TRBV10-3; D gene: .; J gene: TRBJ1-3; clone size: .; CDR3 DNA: TGTGCCTCGACGGACTTCTCTGGAAACACCATATATTTT; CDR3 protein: CASTDFSGNTIYF
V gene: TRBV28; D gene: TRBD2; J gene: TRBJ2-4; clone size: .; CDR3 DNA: TGTGCCAGCAGTTTGAGGGGCGGGAGCGCCAAAAACATTCAGTACTTC; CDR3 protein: CASSLRGGSAKNIQYF
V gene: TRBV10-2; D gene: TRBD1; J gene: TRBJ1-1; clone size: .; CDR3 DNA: TGCGCCAGCAAATTAGGACAGGGAGCCCGGGACTTGAACACTGAAGCTTTCTTT; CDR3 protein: CASKLGQGARDLNTEAFF
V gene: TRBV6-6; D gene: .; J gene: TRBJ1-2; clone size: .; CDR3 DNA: TGTGCCAGCAGTACCACCCCCAGGGCTGGCTATGGCTACACCTTC; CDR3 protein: CASSTTPRAGYGYTF
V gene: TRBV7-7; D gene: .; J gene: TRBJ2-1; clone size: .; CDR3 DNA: TGTGCCAGCAGCTTAGATCTAGCCGCCAATGAGCAGTTCTTC; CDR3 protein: CASSLDLAANEQFF
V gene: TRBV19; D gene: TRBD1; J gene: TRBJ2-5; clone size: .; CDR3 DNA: TGTGCCAGTAGTATAGGGGGGACAGGGAACCAAGAGACCCAGTACTTC; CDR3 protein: CASSIGGTGNQETQYF
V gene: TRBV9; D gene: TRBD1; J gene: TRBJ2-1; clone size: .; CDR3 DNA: TGTGCCAGCAGCGTTTTAAGAGGGCCCGGTAGGGACAGGGGTCACAATGAGCAGTTCTTC; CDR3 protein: CASSVLRGPGRDRGHNEQFF
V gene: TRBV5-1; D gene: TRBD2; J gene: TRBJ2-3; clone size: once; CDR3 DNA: TGCGCCAGCAGCTCCGCAACAGGGACTAGCGGGACCGATACGCAGTATTTT; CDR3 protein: CASSSATGTSGTDTQYF